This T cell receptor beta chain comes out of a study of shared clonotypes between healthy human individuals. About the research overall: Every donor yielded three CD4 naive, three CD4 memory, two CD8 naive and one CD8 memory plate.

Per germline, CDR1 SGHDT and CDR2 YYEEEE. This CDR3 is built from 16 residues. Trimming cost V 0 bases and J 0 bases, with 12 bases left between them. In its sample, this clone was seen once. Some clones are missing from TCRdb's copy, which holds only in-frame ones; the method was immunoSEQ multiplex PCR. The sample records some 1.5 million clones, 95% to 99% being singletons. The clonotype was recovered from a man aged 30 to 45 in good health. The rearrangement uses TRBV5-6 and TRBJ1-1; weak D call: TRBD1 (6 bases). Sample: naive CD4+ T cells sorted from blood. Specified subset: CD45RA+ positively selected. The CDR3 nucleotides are TGTGCCAGCAGCTTGGACTTCAGGGGCTTGAACACTGAAGCTTTCTTT. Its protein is CASSLDFRGLNTEAFF. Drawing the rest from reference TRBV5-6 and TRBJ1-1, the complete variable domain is DAGVTQSPTHLIKTRGQQVTLRCSPKSGHDTVSWYQQALGQGPQFIFQYYEEEERQRGNFPDRFSGHQFPNYSSELNVNALLLGDSALYLCASSLDFRGLNTEAFFGQGTRLTVV.